Presented here are 21 T cell receptor beta chains from one specimen sequenced in a study of T-cell reconstitution after alpha-beta-depleted transplantation in children. Preparation of the TCRbeta library involved a method that used unique molecular identifiers. Via MiXCR, TCRdb re-called the PCR reads, giving one row per CDR3 protein. Among hundreds of thousands of distinct CDR3 sequences listed, about 10% were seen once. Source: PBMCs from the stem cell graft donor, taken from the stem cell graft. The origin of the receptors is a human donor who donated a stem cell graft to a child with acute myeloid leukemia.

The table lists this clonotype with a few counts. The V call is TRBV14, the J call TRBJ2-2; perhaps TRBD1 as D (5 bases). Deletions cut 4 bases from V and 2 bases from J, with 11 bases between. The germline V gene has CDR1 SGHDN and CDR2 FVKESK. This CDR3 is built from 15 residues. This chain's CDR3 is CASSRNTGNTGELFF. CDR3 bases: TGTGCCAGCAGCCGAAATACAGGAAACACCGGGGAGCTGTTTTTT.

The chain carries TRBV28 and TRBJ2-7; 7 bases fit TRBD1. Germline values: CDR1 MDHEN, CDR2 SYDVKM. The CDR3 runs to 14 residues. V shed 6 bases and J 0 bases; nucleotides not matched to a gene: 5. CDR3 protein: CASRMTGSSYEQYF. The DNA of the CDR3 is TGTGCCAGCAGGATGACAGGGTCCTCCTACGAGCAGTACTTC.

The rearrangement uses TRBV29-1 and TRBJ2-1; perhaps D is TRBD1 or TRBD2 (5 bases each). The ends were cut back, 6 bases at V and 10 bases at J, with 16 bases in the middle. CDR1 SQVTM and CDR2 ANQGSEA come from the germline V gene. The CDR3 runs to 12 residues. CDR3 loop: CSVTPGPEEQFF. The DNA of the CDR3 is TGCAGCGTGACCCCGGGGCCGGAGGAGCAGTTCTTC.

In its sample, this clonotype was seen a few times. The genes are TRBV5-1 and TRBJ2-7, with TRBD1 identical over 10 bases. The CDR3 is 15 amino acids. From germline, CDR1 is SGHRS and CDR2 YFSETQ. The V and J ends lost 1 base and 4 bases, in that order; junction bases with no gene match: 5. The CDR3 DNA reads TGCGCCAGCAGCTTGAGGGGACAGGGGATTTACGAGCAGTACTTC. The encoded protein is CASSLRGQGIYEQYF.

V is TRBV27 and J is TRBJ2-2; 9 bases are a match to TRBD1. This CDR3 is built from 14 residues. CDR1 is MNHEY and CDR2 is SMNVEV in the germline V gene (reference sequence). Losses at the gene ends were 6 bases for V and 7 bases for J; bases not matched to a gene: 6. The CDR3 coding sequence is TGTGCCAGCAGGACACAGGGGGCAGGCGGGGAGCTGTTTTTT. Translated: CASRTQGAGGELFF.

This clonotype was observed at least ten times. This chain connects TRBV20-1 to TRBJ2-3, with 9 bases fitting TRBD2. Trimming took 6 bases from V and 6 from J; bases not matched to a gene: 4. CDR3 length: 12 residues. CDR1 and CDR2 from the germline V gene are DFQATT and SNEGSKA (reference sequence). The CDR3 loop is CSAGTSKDTQYF. The DNA for the CDR3 is TGCAGTGCCGGGACTAGCAAGGATACGCAGTATTTT.

This clonotype has a handful of counts. The J gene is TRBJ2-7, the V gene TRBV20-1, with D possibly matching TRBD1 (6 bases). From germline, CDR1 is DFQATT and CDR2 SNEGSKA (reference sequence). Trimming removed 0 bases from V and 0 bases from J, with 12 bases in between. The CDR3 is 15 amino acids. The CDR3 DNA reads as TGCAGTGCTAGAGATGGAGACAGGCCCTCCTACGAGCAGTACTTC. Protein product: CSARDGDRPSYEQYF.

This clonotype has a handful of counts. The V and J genes are TRBV5-1 and TRBJ1-3; D call uncertain. This CDR3 region has 14 residues. The germline V gene has CDR1 SGHRS and CDR2 YFSETQ. V was trimmed by 4 bases and J by 2 bases, leaving 10 bases between them. The CDR3 nucleotides are TGCGCCAGCAGCGATGGTGGGCCTGGAAACACCATATATTTT. It is translated as CASSDGGPGNTIYF.

As to this clonotype: A much larger clonotype is one base distant, so this may be a read error. The CDR3 nucleotides read TGTTCCAGCAGCTTCTACACGAAAGGATGGAACTCCTACAATGAGCAGTTCTTC. Translation gives CSSSFYTKGWNSYNEQFF. The chain combines TRBV11-2 with TRBJ2-1, with D uncertain. Germline lookup yields CDR1 SGHAT and CDR2 FQNNGV. CDR3 size: 18 residues.

Written as DNA, the CDR3 is TGCAGTGCTAGGTTTACAGCAGGGATAGGCAATCAGCCCCAGCATTTT. It translates to CSARFTAGIGNQPQHF. This chain uses TRBV20-1 with TRBJ1-5; D may be TRBD1 (5 bases). Germline V CDR1 and CDR2: DFQATT, SNEGSKA (reference sequence). Trimming left V 3 bases short and J 2 bases short, with 17 bases between. CDR3 length: 16 amino acids.

V gene TRBV20-1 combines with J gene TRBJ1-4; D not certain. V dropped 8 bases and J dropped 8 bases, with 12 bases sitting between them. Per the germline V gene, CDR1 is DFQATT and CDR2 is SNEGSKA (reference sequence). The length of the CDR3 is 11 residues. In nucleotides, the CDR3 is TGCAGTTCATCGGTGCGAGAAAAACTGTTTTTT. Protein product: CSSSVREKLFF.

The table lists this clonotype with a few counts. The V call is TRBV6-2 or TRBV6-3, the J call TRBJ2-1; no reliable D call. Trimming removed 7 bases from V and 9 bases from J, with 13 bases in between. Germline V CDR1 and CDR2: MNHEY, SVGEGT. The CDR3 covers 12 residues. The DNA of the CDR3 is TGTGCCAGCAAAACTCCTCCAAGTGAGCAGTTCTTC. It encodes CASKTPPSEQFF.

This clonotype was counted a few times. This chain joins TRBV20-1 and TRBJ2-2, with 9 bases that match TRBD2. Germline CDR1 and CDR2: DFQATT and SNEGSKA (reference sequence). The CDR3 has 13 residues. The CDR3 here is CSPTSGMTGELFF. CDR3 DNA: TGCAGCCCGACTAGCGGAATGACCGGGGAGCTGTTTTTT.

The rearrangement uses TRBV5-4 and TRBJ2-5, with a possible D match to TRBD2 (6 bases). The CDR3 runs to 15 residues. The V gene's germline CDR1 is SGHNT and CDR2 YYREEE (reference sequence). Trimming left V 6 bases short and J 3 bases short, with 18 bases between. This CDR3 is CASTPVGGVEETQYF. The DNA of the CDR3 is TGTGCCAGCACCCCCGTGGGGGGAGTCGAAGAGACCCAGTACTTC.

In the case of this clonotype: This is likely a read error, given that the CDR3 carries no conserved phenylalanine or tryptophan at its end. The limits of the CDR3 on the DNA are not certain, so only TCRdb's listed CDR3 is given. The chain joins TRBV4-1 to TRBJ2-3; no check of the table's D call, TRBD2, against the DNA was made. The CDR3 is 13 residues long, ends included. Germline CDR1 is MGHRA and CDR2 is YSYEKL. This chain's CDR3 is CASSRLVAGVSTP.

There are a few counts of this clonotype. The chain has TRBV27 and TRBJ1-5; weak D call: TRBD1 (6 bases). Germline V CDR1 and CDR2: MNHEY, SMNVEV (reference sequence). Trimming took 5 bases from V and 2 from J, leaving 13 bases between them. The CDR3 consists of 15 residues. The CDR3 DNA reads TGTGCCAGCAGTCTCAGGGGCACGGGCAATCAGCCCCAGCATTTT. As protein: CASSLRGTGNQPQHF.

This clonotype was seen at least ten times. The chain has TRBV27 and TRBJ2-1; 12 bases are shared with TRBD2. The CDR3 is 17 residues long. The V gene end was trimmed by 2 bases and the J gene end by 7 bases; junction bases not matched to a gene: 9. From germline, CDR1 is MNHEY and CDR2 SMNVEV (reference sequence). The CDR3 sequence: CASSLIGLAGGPNEQFF. CDR3 DNA: TGTGCCAGCAGTTTAATAGGGCTAGCGGGAGGGCCGAATGAGCAGTTCTTC.

This clonotype was counted many times. CDR3 amino acids: CSAFRTSGPTDTQYF. The CDR3 DNA follows: TGCAGTGCCTTCCGGACTAGCGGACCTACAGATACGCAGTATTTT. The chain links TRBV20-1 to TRBJ2-3; 10 bases fit TRBD2. The J segment lost 3 bases and the V segment lost 6 bases, leaving 9 bases of the junction unmatched. Germline V gives CDR1 DFQATT, CDR2 SNEGSKA (reference sequence). The CDR3 covers 15 residues.

The chain uses TRBV25-1 and TRBJ2-2; D uncertain. The V end lost 3 bases, the J end lost 8 bases, and 16 bases lay between the germline ends. The CDR3 totals 15 residues. Germline V gene data show CDR1 as MGHDK and CDR2 as SYGVNS. CDR3 amino acids: CASSEFGSLGGELFF. In nucleotides, the CDR3 is TGTGCCAGCAGTGAGTTTGGCAGCCTTGGGGGGGAGCTGTTTTTT.

This clonotype was seen many times. The chain combines TRBV12-3 or TRBV12-4 with TRBJ2-2; D possibly corresponds to TRBD1 (6 bases). The CDR3 sequence is 17 residues long. V was shortened by 2 bases and J by 6 bases, with 19 bases between the two germline ends. The CDR3 spells CASSLSRGSERSGELFF. In DNA, the CDR3 is TGTGCCAGCAGTTTATCCAGGGGATCGGAAAGGTCCGGGGAGCTGTTTTTT.

This clonotype was seen many times. The V call is TRBV6-4, the J call TRBJ2-1; 7 bases agree with TRBD2. The V gene end was trimmed by 10 bases and the J gene end by 5 bases; junction bases not matched to a gene: 8. The CDR3 covers 13 residues. Germline values: CDR1 MRHNA, CDR2 SNTAGT. The CDR3 here is CAISGGGNNEQFF. The CDR3 DNA reads as TGTGCCATCTCGGGAGGAGGTAACAATGAGCAGTTCTTC.